This T cell receptor (beta chain) is drawn from a study of CD8+CD57+ T cells in acquired aplastic anemia. About the research overall: Sorted cells (CD4+ and CD8+) yielded DNA amounts that averaged approximately 3.2 ug. Study observations and caveats: Patients showed no significant difference from controls in CD8+ Simpson's diversity.

Looked up from germline, CDR1 is SGDLS and CDR2 is YYNGEE. CDR3 length: 14 amino acids. V trimming: 1 base; J trimming: 8 bases; junction bases outside the gene matches: 8. Details on this clonotype: Its antigen is not known. The CDR3 end shows no conserved phenylalanine or tryptophan, and so a read error is likely.

Investigators profiled TCR beta VDJ and CDR3 from genomic DNA template. TCRdb fed the reads into MiXCR, producing one record per CDR3 protein. The sample yields fewer than 250,000 distinct CDR3 sequences, more than 45% seen once. An expansion of CD8+CD57+ cells by flow cytometry had been shown in patients chosen for sequencing. Patients uniformly had severe acquired aplastic anemia. The clonotype was recovered from a human donor with aplastic anemia. The V gene is TRBV9, the J gene TRBJ1-2, with TRBD1 identical over 7 bases. The sample consisted of sorted CD4+, CD8+, or CD8+CD57+ T cells (not recorded which) from PBMCs. The CDR3 reads CASSVNQGGYGYTS. The CDR3 region has the DNA TGTGCCAGCAGCGTAAACCAGGGGGGCTACGGCTACACCTCC.